This T cell receptor beta chain stems from a study of T cell changes during pregnancy in multiple sclerosis. V shed 6 bases, J shed 2 bases, and the junction held 11 bases outside the gene matches. CDR3 length equals 16 residues. Germline-derived CDR1 and CDR2 are LNHDA and SQIVND (reference sequence). Only in-frame clones appear in the TCRdb table, and some are missing; sequencing was by immunoSEQ multiplex PCR. This sample has tens of thousands of clones, with about nine tenths found just once. The sequencing here drew on CD4+ T cells from peripheral blood mononuclear cells, taken in the second trimester of pregnancy. The genes are TRBV19 and TRBJ2-7; TRBD2 agrees at 9 bases. The TCR sequence derives from a female donor in good health, enrolled as a control in a pregnancy study. In DNA, the CDR3 is TGTGCCAGTAGCAAGGGGCTAGCGGGGCAAACCTACGAGCAGTACTTC. It translates to CASSKGLAGQTYEQYF.